One sample yielded the 27 T cell receptor beta chains listed below, sequenced in a study of shared clonotypes between healthy human individuals (TCRdb year 2020). Receptor libraries were prepared by the immunoSEQ multiplex PCR assay. TCRdb carries this immuneACCESS record with in-frame sequences only. Its versions omit some clonotypes, under half of them owing to an unresolved V gene in the studies checked, with the rest unexplained. This sample holds around 340,000 clones; over 70% were observed only once. The ten biggest clones cover about 9.4% of the sample. The specimen sequenced was memory CD4+ T cells sorted from blood. The cell subset or site label on this specimen signifies: CD45RA-negative fraction. The source of these receptors is a man younger than 40 in good health.

V and J are TRBV2 and TRBJ2-5; 9 bases match TRBD2. This CDR3 contains 15 residues. Germline V gives CDR1 SNHLY, CDR2 FYNNEI. The trim removed 4 bases at V and 7 bases at J, leaving 10 bases unmatched. The CDR3 region has the DNA TGTGCCAGCAGTGCTAGCGGGATCCTCGGGCGGACCCAGTACTTC. It is translated as CASSASGILGRTQYF.

The chain combines TRBV6-1 with TRBJ2-5, with 8 bases lining up with TRBD1. This CDR3 is built from 17 residues. The V segment lost 3 bases and the J segment 6 bases; nucleotides outside the gene matches: 15. Germline values: CDR1 MNHNS, CDR2 SASEGT. CDR3 DNA: TGTGCCAGCAGTGACGGACAGGGCAGTATAGCGCCTAAGACCCAGTACTTC. This translates into CASSDGQGSIAPKTQYF.

For the CDR3, the DNA is TGTGCCAGCTCACGTGAGCAGGAATATACTGAAGCTTTCTTT. Protein: CASSREQEYTEAFF. This chain joins TRBV18 and TRBJ1-1; D not resolved. The CDR3 is 14 amino acids. Germline CDR1 is KGHSH and CDR2 is LQKENI. V was shortened by 4 bases and J by 5 bases, with 14 bases between the two germline ends.

This chain connects TRBV18 to TRBJ2-1; TRBD2 aligns across 8 bases. Germline V gene data show CDR1 as KGHSH and CDR2 as LQKENI. Germline trimming cut 0 bases from V and 9 bases from J; bases unmatched to any gene: 10. The CDR3 contains 16 residues. This chain's CDR3 is CASSPPLGLAVGEQFF. The CDR3 DNA sequence: TGTGCCAGCTCACCACCGCTCGGACTAGCTGTCGGTGAGCAGTTCTTC.

This clone was seen more than once but under ten times. V and J are TRBV20-1 and TRBJ2-7; no definite D call. Germline assignment: CDR1 DFQATT and CDR2 SNEGSKA (reference sequence). This CDR3 has 11 amino acids. Deletions cut 5 bases from V and 5 bases from J, with 10 bases between. The CDR3 sequence is CSAPGQHEQYF. CDR3 bases: TGCAGTGCTCCCGGCCAGCACGAGCAGTACTTC.

The rearrangement joins TRBV7-9 to TRBJ2-1; no firm D call. Trimming removed 1 base from V and 8 bases from J, with 6 bases in between. Germline-derived CDR1 and CDR2 are SEHNR and FQNEAQ (reference sequence). This CDR3 is built from 12 residues. The CDR3 spells CASSLVGYEQFF. For the CDR3, the DNA is TGTGCCAGCAGCTTAGTAGGGTATGAGCAGTTCTTC. Based on the CDR3 plus reference TRBV7-9 and TRBJ2-1, the full variable domain is DTGVSQNPRHKITKRGQNVTFRCDPISEHNRLYWYRQTLGQGPEFLTYFQNEAQLEKSRLLSDRFSAERPKGSFSTLEIQRTEQGDSAMYLCASSLVGYEQFFGPGTRLTVL.

The V call is TRBV28, the J call TRBJ2-7; D gene uncertain. V was clipped by 6 bases and J by 3 bases, with 15 bases between them. The CDR3 runs 14 residues. Germline V gene data show CDR1 as MDHEN and CDR2 as SYDVKM. The CDR3 DNA reads as TGTGCCAGCAGCTCCTTCTTGGGCGTCTACGAGCAGTACTTC. Its translation: CASSSFLGVYEQYF.

This clone was detected a few times. The rearrangement joins TRBV9 to TRBJ2-4; D not resolved. The CDR3 loop spans 14 amino acids. Germline V gene sequence: CDR1 SGDLS, CDR2 YYNGEE. Deletions cut 0 bases from V and 0 bases from J, with 4 bases between. CDR3 nucleotide sequence: TGTGCCAGCAGCGTAGGTGGAGCCAAAAACATTCAGTACTTC. It yields the protein CASSVGGAKNIQYF.

This chain joins TRBV10-3 and TRBJ1-1; 7 bases map to TRBD1. CDR3 size: 12 residues. Per the germline V gene, CDR1 is ENHRY and CDR2 is SYGVKD. J was trimmed by 8 bases and V by 6 bases; bases with no gene match: 6. The CDR3 bases are TGTGCCATCAGCGTAGGGACAGCCGAAGCTTTCTTT. Translated, it gives CAISVGTAEAFF.

The gene calls are TRBV2 and TRBJ2-2; 7 positions match TRBD2. The CDR3 runs to 13 residues. V was pared by 8 bases and J by 6 bases, with 6 bases of the junction left unmatched. Germline V gene sequence: CDR1 SNHLY, CDR2 FYNNEI. The CDR3, as DNA: TGTGCCAGCGGACTAGAAGTCGCCGGGGAGCTGTTTTTT. Translation gives CASGLEVAGELFF.

There are a few counts of this clone. The chain links TRBV6-5 to TRBJ1-2; the D gene is possibly TRBD1 (6 bases). From germline, CDR1 is MNHEY and CDR2 SVGAGI. Trimming removed 8 bases from V and 3 bases from J, with 19 bases in between. The CDR3 covers 15 residues. CDR3 residues: CASGGRGSGDYGYTF. In DNA, the CDR3 is TGTGCCAGCGGGGGGCGGGGATCCGGTGACTATGGCTACACCTTC.

V gene TRBV18 combines with J gene TRBJ1-1, with TRBD1 as a possible D gene (6 bases). The CDR3 totals 15 residues. Germline CDR1 and CDR2: KGHSH and LQKENI. With 3 bases removed from V and 1 base from J, the gap between germline ends came to 12 bases. Written as DNA, the CDR3 is TGTGCCAGCTCACCTAGTCAACAGGGGAACACTGAAGCTTTCTTT. Translating gives CASSPSQQGNTEAFF.

The rearrangement uses TRBV2 and TRBJ1-4, with D unresolved. CDR1 SNHLY and CDR2 FYNNEI come from the germline V gene. The CDR3 has 13 residues. Trimming shortened V by 6 bases and J by 5 bases, and 10 bases separated the two germline ends. As DNA, the CDR3 is TGTGCCAGCAGCGGAGTTGGGAATGAAAAACTGTTTTTT. This gives the protein CASSGVGNEKLFF.

The V gene is TRBV5-1, the J gene TRBJ2-7; 7 positions agree with TRBD2. CDR3 length: 12 amino acids. Trimming at V came to 3 bases and at J to 5 bases, leaving 2 bases not matched to a gene. Germline values: CDR1 SGHRS, CDR2 YFSETQ. The CDR3 DNA reads as TGCGCCAGCAGCTGGGAGGGCCACGAGCAGTACTTC. Amino acids: CASSWEGHEQYF.

This chain joins TRBV29-1 and TRBJ2-1, with TRBD2 matching 8 bases. Trimming cost V 6 bases and J 7 bases; bases outside gene matches: 8. The CDR3 runs 13 residues. The germline V gene has CDR1 SQVTM and CDR2 ANQGSEA. CDR3 bases: TGCAGCGTAAATAGCGGGACGGGGAATGAGCAGTTCTTC. It translates to CSVNSGTGNEQFF.

The rearrangement links TRBV27 to TRBJ2-7; D not certain. Germline V CDR1 and CDR2: MNHEY, SMNVEV (reference sequence). V was trimmed by 10 bases and J by 3 bases, leaving 22 bases between them. The CDR3 consists of 15 residues. CDR3: CATSSFLVGRYEQYF. Here the CDR3 DNA reads TGTGCCACCTCCTCATTTCTAGTGGGCCGCTACGAGCAGTACTTC.

V is TRBV7-2 and J is TRBJ2-7; unclear D gene. V was trimmed by 1 base and J by 0 bases, leaving 13 bases between them. In germline, CDR1 is SGHTA, CDR2 FQGNSA. The length of the CDR3 is 16 residues. CDR3: CASSLVGAQSSYEQYF. As DNA, the CDR3 is TGTGCCAGCAGCTTAGTCGGCGCCCAAAGCTCCTACGAGCAGTACTTC.

Ten or more counts support this clone. V is TRBV5-5 and J is TRBJ2-3; a weak D match, TRBD1 (6 bases). The CDR3 spans 20 residues. With 4 bases removed from V and 4 bases from J, the gap between germline ends came to 31 bases. In germline, CDR1 is SGHKS, CDR2 YYEKEE (reference sequence). The CDR3 bases are TGTGCCAGCAGCCCCGGATGGGGGACAAATACCAGGACTTATGCAGATACGCAGTATTTT. Amino acid sequence: CASSPGWGTNTRTYADTQYF.

This chain uses TRBV2 with TRBJ2-7; possibly TRBD1 for D (6 bases). Trimming shortened V by 4 bases and J by 1 base, and 14 bases separated the two germline ends. The length of the CDR3 is 15 residues. Looked up from germline, CDR1 is SNHLY and CDR2 is FYNNEI. CDR3 nucleotide sequence: TGTGCCAGCAGTGTGGTCGGGACATCATCCTACGAGCAGTACTTC. Translating it yields CASSVVGTSSYEQYF. The variable domain in full, completed from reference TRBV2 and TRBJ2-7, reads EPEVTQTPSHQVTQMGQEVILRCVPISNHLYFYWYRQILGQKVEFLVSFYNNEISEKSEIFDDQFSVERPDGSNFTLKIRSTKLEDSAMYFCASSVVGTSSYEQYFGPGTRLTVT.

As regards this clone: Given a much more abundant clone one base away, this may be a read error. This sequence joins TRBV5-1 and TRBJ2-3; D ambiguous. This CDR3 is 13 amino acids long. CDR1 SGHRS and CDR2 YFSETQ come from the germline V gene. V dropped 0 bases and J dropped 5 bases, with 7 bases sitting between them. In DNA, the CDR3 is TGCGCCAGCAGCTTGGGGGCGGAAGATACGCAGTATTTT. This codes for CASSLGAEDTQYF. Supplemented by reference TRBV5-1 and TRBJ2-3, the full variable domain reads KAGVTQTPRYLIKTRGQQVTLSCSPISGHRSVSWYQQTPGQGLQFLFEYFSETQRNKGNFPGRFSGRQFSNSRSEMNVSTLELGDSALYLCASSLGAEDTQYFGPGTRLTVL.

The chain uses TRBV18 and TRBJ2-5; D is unresolved. V lost 1 base and J lost 1, with 10 bases in between. The germline V gene encodes CDR1 KGHSH and CDR2 LQKENI. The CDR3 runs 15 residues. CDR3 sequence reads: CASSPLFVSQETQYF. For the CDR3, the DNA is TGTGCCAGCTCACCACTCTTCGTAAGCCAAGAGACCCAGTACTTC.

There are many counts of this clone. This chain connects TRBV6-1 to TRBJ2-7; weak D call: TRBD2 (5 bases). CDR3 length: 13 amino acids. The germline V gene encodes CDR1 MNHNS and CDR2 SASEGT. V was pared by 9 bases and J by 2 bases, with 14 bases between. CDR3: CASRAVWPYEQYF. CDR3 DNA sequence: TGTGCCAGTCGAGCGGTTTGGCCCTACGAGCAGTACTTC.

The chain has TRBV5-1 and TRBJ2-5, with a tentative D call TRBD2 (5 bases). Between the trimmed V and J ends, which lost 2 bases and 5 bases, there was a span of 13 bases. The CDR3 has 14 residues. Germline-derived CDR1 and CDR2 are SGHRS and YFSETQ. CDR3 DNA sequence: TGCGCCAGCAGCTTCCTCCCAGCGGAGGAGACCCAGTACTTC. It specifies CASSFLPAEETQYF.

This clone was seen repeatedly, ten times or more. The CDR3 nucleotides read TGTGCCAGCTCGTCTTCGCCTGGGACAGGGGGAAACACCATATATTTT. It is translated as CASSSSPGTGGNTIYF. This sequence joins TRBV18 and TRBJ1-3; 9 bases agree with TRBD1. Trimming removed 6 bases from V and 4 bases from J; junction bases left unmatched: 10. The V gene's germline CDR1 is KGHSH and CDR2 LQKENI. There are 16 residues in the CDR3.

V gene TRBV6-4 combines with J gene TRBJ1-2, with D possibly matching TRBD1 (5 bases). Germline values: CDR1 MRHNA, CDR2 SNTAGT. The CDR3 has 14 amino acids. The V end lost 8 bases, the J end lost 8 bases, and 21 bases lay between the germline ends. In DNA, the CDR3 is TGTGCCAGCCTCAAGCGGGGGGTTTTAGTCGGCTACACCTTC. Translated: CASLKRGVLVGYTF.

The CDR3 is CASQSTGLLLGEQYF. CDR3 DNA sequence: TGTGCCAGCCAATCGACAGGGCTCCTACTAGGAGAGCAGTACTTC. The chain combines TRBV19 with TRBJ2-7; TRBD1 agrees at 7 bases. The germline V gene encodes CDR1 LNHDA and CDR2 SQIVND (reference sequence). The ends lost 9 bases at V and 7 bases at J; junction bases unmatched: 18. This CDR3 has 15 amino acids.

Turning to this clone: A much larger clone differs from this one at a single base, so this may be a read error. The same CDR3 also results from other DNA sequences found in this sample. V usage is TRBV14 and J usage is TRBJ1-1; 11 nucleotides agree with TRBD1. From germline, CDR1 is SGHDN and CDR2 FVKESK. J lost 4 bases, V lost 4 bases, and 8 bases had no gene match. This CDR3 comprises 16 residues. The CDR3 DNA sequence: TGTGCCAGCAGCCGCCTTTCTGGGACAGGGGGCACTGAAGCTTTCTTT. It codes for CASSRLSGTGGTEAFF. The whole variable domain, remainder taken from reference TRBV14 and TRBJ1-1, is EAGVTQFPSHSVIEKGQTVTLRCDPISGHDNLYWYRRVMGKEIKFLLHFVKESKQDESGMPNNRFLAERTGGTYSTLKVQPAELEDSGVYFCASSRLSGTGGTEAFFGQGTRLTVV.